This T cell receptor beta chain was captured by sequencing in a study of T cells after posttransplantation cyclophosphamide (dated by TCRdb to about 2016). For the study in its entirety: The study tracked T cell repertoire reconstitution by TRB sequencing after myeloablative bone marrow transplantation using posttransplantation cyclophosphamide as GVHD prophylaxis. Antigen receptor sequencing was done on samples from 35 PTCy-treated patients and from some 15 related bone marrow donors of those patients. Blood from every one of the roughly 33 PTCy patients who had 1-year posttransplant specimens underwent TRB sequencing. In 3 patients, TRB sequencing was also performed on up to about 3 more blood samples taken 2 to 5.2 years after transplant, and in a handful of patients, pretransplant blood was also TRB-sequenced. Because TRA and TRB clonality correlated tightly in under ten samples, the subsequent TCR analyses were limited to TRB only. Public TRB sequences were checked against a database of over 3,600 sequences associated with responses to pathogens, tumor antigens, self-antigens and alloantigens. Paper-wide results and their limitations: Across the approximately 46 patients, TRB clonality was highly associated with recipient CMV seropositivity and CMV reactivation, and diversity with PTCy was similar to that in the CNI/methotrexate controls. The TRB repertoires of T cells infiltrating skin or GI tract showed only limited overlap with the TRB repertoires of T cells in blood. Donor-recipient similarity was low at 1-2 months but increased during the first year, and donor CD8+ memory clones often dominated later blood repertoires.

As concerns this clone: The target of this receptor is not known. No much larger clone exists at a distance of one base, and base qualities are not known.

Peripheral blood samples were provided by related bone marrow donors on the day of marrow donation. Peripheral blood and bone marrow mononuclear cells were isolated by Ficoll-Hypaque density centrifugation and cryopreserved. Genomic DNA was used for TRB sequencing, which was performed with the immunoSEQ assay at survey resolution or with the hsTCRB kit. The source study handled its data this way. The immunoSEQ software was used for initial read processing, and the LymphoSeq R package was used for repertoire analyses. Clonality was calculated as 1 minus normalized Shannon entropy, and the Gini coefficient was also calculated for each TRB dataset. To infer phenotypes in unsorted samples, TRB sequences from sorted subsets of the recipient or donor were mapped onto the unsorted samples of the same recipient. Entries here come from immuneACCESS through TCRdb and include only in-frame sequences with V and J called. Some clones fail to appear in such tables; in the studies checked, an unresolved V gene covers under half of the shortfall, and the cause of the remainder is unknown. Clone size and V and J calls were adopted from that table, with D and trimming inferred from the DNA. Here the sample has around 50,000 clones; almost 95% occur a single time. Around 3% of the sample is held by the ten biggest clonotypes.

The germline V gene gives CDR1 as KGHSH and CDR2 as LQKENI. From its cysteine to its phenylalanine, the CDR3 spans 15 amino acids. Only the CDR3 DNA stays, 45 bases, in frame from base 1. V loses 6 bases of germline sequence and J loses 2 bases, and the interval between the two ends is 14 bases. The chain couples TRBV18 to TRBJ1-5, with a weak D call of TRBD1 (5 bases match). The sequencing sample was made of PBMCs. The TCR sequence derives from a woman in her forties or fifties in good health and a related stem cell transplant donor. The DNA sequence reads TGTGCCAGCTCTTCAGACCCGGGGGGCAATCAGCCCCAGCATTTT. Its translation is CASSSDPGGNQPQHF.